This T cell receptor (beta chain) was profiled in a study of CD8 T cells in Susac syndrome. In the study overall: Patients with Susac syndrome, at blood draw, were therapy-naive, on corticosteroids, or on intravenous immunoglobulin alone.

An amount of RNA that ranged from roughly 0.45 to 1 ug was reverse transcribed with random hexamers. A single record per CDR3 protein comes from TCRdb applying MiXCR to the immunoSEQ multiplex PCR reads. The data hold approximately 210,000 distinct CDR3 sequences, with around 93% observed a single time. This CDR3 contains 15 residues. Trimming took off 0 bases at V and 0 bases at J, with 8 bases between the two ends. CDR1 LGHNA and CDR2 YSLEER come from the germline V gene. The source is a human donor with Susac syndrome. The sample comprised CD4+ T cells from PBMCs. The V gene is TRBV4-3, the J gene TRBJ1-1; D is perhaps TRBD1 (6 bases). In DNA form, the CDR3 reads TGCGCCAGCAGCCAAGAAAGGGGGGTGAACACTGAAGCTTTCTTT. This sequence encodes CASSQERGVNTEAFF.